This T cell receptor (beta chain) was recorded in a study of patients and donors after allogeneic stem cell transplantation. TCRdb fed the RT-PCR reads into MiXCR, producing one record per CDR3 protein. The sample contains over 350,000 distinct CDR3 sequences, more than 15% of which appear only once. Germline assignment: CDR1 MNHEY and CDR2 SVGAGI. The CDR3 covers 12 residues. V lost 5 bases to trimming and J lost 5 bases; unmatched junction nucleotides: 2. This clonotype was seen repeatedly, ten times or more. Sample: blood, either unsorted or a sorted T cell fraction (not recorded which). The V gene is TRBV6-5, the J gene TRBJ1-2; TRBD1 agrees at 7 bases. This sequence originates from a human donor who was either an allogeneic HSCT recipient or a stem cell or donor lymphocyte infusion donor (not recorded which). It is not recorded whose cells these are; they may come from a transplant donor. CDR3 sequence: CASSGTAYGYTF. CDR3 DNA sequence: TGTGCCAGCAGTGGGACAGCGTATGGCTACACCTTC.